The present T cell receptor beta chain was sequenced within a study of blood T cells in healthy people across ages. Findings of the study overall: Long-lived donors had more naive CD4+ cells and higher diversity than aged donors.

A second about 7 to 11 cycle PCR used barcoded and J-beta primers. Through a template-switch adaptor with 12 random nucleotides, each cDNA molecule received a tag. TCRdb analysed the 5' RACE reads with MiXCR anew, one entry per CDR3 protein. Of roughly 1,500,000 distinct CDR3 sequences listed, 30% to 35% are singletons. Per germline, CDR1 LGHDT and CDR2 YNNKEL (reference sequence). The V end was cut by 3 bases, the J end by 8 bases, with 13 bases between. This CDR3 has 13 residues. In this sample, this clonotype turned up a few times. Its antigen is unknown. Approximately 9 milliliters was the volume of peripheral blood drawn from each donor. The study isolated at least 6.5 million PBMCs from each sample.

This sequence was found in a woman between 25 and 40 years old in good health. The V gene is TRBV3-1, the J gene TRBJ1-2, with no clear D. What was sequenced was blood. In DNA, the CDR3 is TGTGCCAGCAGCCACGACCCGGCCGGAGGCTACACCTTC. As protein: CASSHDPAGGYTF. The full variable domain, in which reference TRBV3-1 and TRBJ1-2 provide the parts outside the CDR3, is DTAVSQTPKYLVTQMGNDKSIKCEQNLGHDTMYWYKQDSKKFLKIMFSYNNKELIINETVPNRFSPKSPDKAHLNLHINSLELGDSAVYFCASSHDPAGGYTFGSGTRLTVV.